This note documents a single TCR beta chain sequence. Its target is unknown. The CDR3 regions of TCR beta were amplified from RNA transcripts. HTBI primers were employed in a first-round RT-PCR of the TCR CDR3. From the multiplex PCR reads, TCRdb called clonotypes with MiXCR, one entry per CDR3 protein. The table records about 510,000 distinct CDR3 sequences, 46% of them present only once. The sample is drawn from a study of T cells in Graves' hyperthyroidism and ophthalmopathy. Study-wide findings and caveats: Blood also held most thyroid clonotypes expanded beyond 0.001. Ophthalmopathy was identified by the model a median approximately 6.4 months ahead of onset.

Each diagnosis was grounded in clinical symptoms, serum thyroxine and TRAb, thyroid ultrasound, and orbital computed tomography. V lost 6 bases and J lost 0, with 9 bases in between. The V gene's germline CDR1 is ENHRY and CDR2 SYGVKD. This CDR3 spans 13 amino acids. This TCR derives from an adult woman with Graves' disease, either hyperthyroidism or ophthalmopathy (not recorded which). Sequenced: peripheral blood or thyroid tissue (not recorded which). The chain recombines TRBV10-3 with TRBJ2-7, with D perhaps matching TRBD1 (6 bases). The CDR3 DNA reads TGTGCCATCAGAACAGGGAGCTCCTACGAGCAGTACTTC. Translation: CAIRTGSSYEQYF.